These 30 T cell receptor beta chains were sequenced from one sample in a study of blood T cell repertoires in COVID-19. Assay used: immunoSEQ multiplex PCR; TCRdb lists only in-frame clones, some missing. The sample yields 45,000 to 65,000 clones, roughly 80% seen once. Sequences were obtained from peripheral blood. These receptors came from a human donor in a cohort sampled during active COVID-19.

The rearrangement joins TRBV12-3 or TRBV12-4 to TRBJ1-4; TRBD1 matches 7 bases. The CDR3 length is 13 residues. J was trimmed by 4 bases and V by 8 bases; bases with no gene match: 4. The CDR3 protein is CASGGTDNEKLFF. The CDR3 region has the DNA TGTGCCAGCGGGGGGACAGATAATGAAAAACTGTTTTTT.

This clone was detected only once. In DNA form, the CDR3 reads TGTGCCAGCAGTATTTCGGGGGGGGAAGATACGCAGTATTTT. Residues: CASSISGGEDTQYF. J is TRBJ2-3 and V is TRBV2, with TRBD2 identical over 8 bases. Germline V lookup: CDR1 SNHLY, CDR2 FYNNEI. Trimming took 5 bases from V and 5 from J; bases not matched to a gene: 6. This CDR3 spans 14 amino acids. The full variable domain, completed using reference TRBV2 and TRBJ2-3, is EPEVTQTPSHQVTQMGQEVILRCVPISNHLYFYWYRQILGQKVEFLVSFYNNEISEKSEIFDDQFSVERPDGSNFTLKIRSTKLEDSAMYFCASSISGGEDTQYFGPGTRLTVL.

The chain recombines TRBV6-5 with TRBJ2-7, with D possibly TRBD2 on 5 matching bases. V gave up 7 bases and J gave up 3 bases, with 13 bases separating them. CDR3 length: 13 residues. Germline V CDR1 and CDR2: MNHEY, SVGAGI. CDR3 amino acids: CASTRTGFYEQYF. The CDR3 region has the DNA TGTGCCAGCACCCGGACTGGTTTCTACGAGCAGTACTTC.

This clone has more than one count but fewer than ten. The V gene is TRBV9, the J gene TRBJ2-7, with 8 positions matching TRBD1. The length of the CDR3 is 15 residues. Germline V CDR1 and CDR2: SGDLS, YYNGEE. The V and J ends lost 4 bases and 1 base, in that order; junction bases with no gene match: 7. The CDR3 reads CASSSTGDVSYEQYF. The CDR3 bases are TGTGCCAGCAGCTCGACAGGGGATGTTTCCTACGAGCAGTACTTC.

The rearrangement joins TRBV19 to TRBJ1-4; D remains ambiguous. Germline loops: CDR1 LNHDA, CDR2 SQIVND (reference sequence). The CDR3 has 12 residues. The V and J ends lost 6 bases and 8 bases respectively, with 10 bases between them. CDR3 bases: TGTGCCAGTAGCCCCCGGGAGGAAAAACTGTTTTTT. This translates into CASSPREEKLFF. The complete variable domain, with remaining parts taken from reference TRBV19 and TRBJ1-4, reads DGGITQSPKYLFRKEGQNVTLSCEQNLNHDAMYWYRQDPGQGLRLIYYSQIVNDFQKGDIAEGYSVSREKKESFPLTVTSAQKNPTAFYLCASSPREEKLFFGSGTQLSVL.

This clone has a handful of counts. The J gene is TRBJ2-1, the V gene TRBV5-6; possible D gene TRBD2, 5 bases. CDR1 SGHDT and CDR2 YYEEEE come from the germline V gene. V lost 2 bases to trimming and J lost 5 bases, with 14 bases between them. The CDR3 has 15 amino acids. The CDR3, as DNA: TGTGCCAGCAGCTTTCTTGGGGAGTTAAACAATGAGCAGTTCTTC. Translated: CASSFLGELNNEQFF.

The count of this clone is one. The V and J genes are TRBV30 and TRBJ2-7; 11 bases line up with TRBD2. V was clipped by 0 bases and J by 2 bases; unmatched bases: 3. The germline CDR1 and CDR2 sequences are GTSNPN and SVGIG (reference sequence). This CDR3 has 15 amino acids. CDR3 nucleotides: TGTGCCTGGAGTGTATCACTAGCGGGGGCCTACGAGCAGTACTTC. Protein sequence: CAWSVSLAGAYEQYF.

This chain joins TRBV7-3 and TRBJ2-5; unclear D gene. The germline gives CDR1 SGHTA, CDR2 FQGTGA. CDR3 length equals 13 residues. With 3 bases removed from V and 5 bases from J, the gap between germline ends came to 10 bases. The CDR3 DNA sequence: TGTGCCAGCAGCTTCGTGGCAGGCGAGACCCAGTACTTC. Its translation: CASSFVAGETQYF.

The chain carries TRBV15 and TRBJ1-1; the match to TRBD1 covers 7 bases. The junction had 2 bases not matched to a gene; V was cut back by 0 bases and J by 7 bases. Per the germline V gene, CDR1 is LNHNV and CDR2 is YYDKDF (reference sequence). The CDR3 has 13 amino acids. The CDR3 reads CATSRDRQGEAFF. DNA of the CDR3: TGTGCCACCAGCAGAGATAGACAGGGTGAAGCTTTCTTT.

The CDR3 nucleotides are TGTGCCAGCAGTTTATACGCTGGGCAGCTCAATCAGCCCCAGCATTTT. This gives the protein CASSLYAGQLNQPQHF. The chain joins TRBV27 to TRBJ1-5; no clear D gene. The germline V and J ends were trimmed by 1 base and 3 bases, with 13 bases remaining between them. This CDR3 comprises 16 residues. The germline CDR1 and CDR2 sequences are MNHEY and SMNVEV (reference sequence).

This chain connects TRBV6-6 to TRBJ1-1; TRBD1 might be the D (6 bases). CDR3 length: 13 amino acids. Trimming left V 7 bases short and J 4 bases short, with 13 bases between. Germline assignment: CDR1 MNHNY and CDR2 SVGAGI (reference sequence). The CDR3 bases are TGTGCCAGCACGAACAGGGAAATCACTGAAGCTTTCTTT. As protein: CASTNREITEAFF.

V usage is TRBV28 and J usage is TRBJ2-7; 7 bases align to TRBD2. The CDR3 extends over 15 amino acids. The J segment lost 4 bases and the V segment lost 6 bases, leaving 12 bases of the junction unmatched. Germline V lookup: CDR1 MDHEN, CDR2 SYDVKM. The CDR3 sequence is CASSPPWREPYEQYF. Written as DNA, the CDR3 is TGTGCCAGCAGCCCCCCCTGGCGGGAGCCTTACGAGCAGTACTTC.

V gene TRBV7-3 combines with J gene TRBJ2-1; 13 bases are shared with TRBD2. V gave up 4 bases and J gave up 4 bases; unmatched junction bases: 13. The CDR3 covers 19 residues. Germline V gene lookup returns CDR1 SGHTA and CDR2 FQGTGA. CDR3 amino acids: CASSSGLAGRRGTYNEQFF. The CDR3 DNA sequence: TGTGCCAGCAGCTCGGGACTAGCGGGACGTAGAGGTACTTACAATGAGCAGTTCTTC.

A single count supports this clone. The chain is built from TRBV6-6 and TRBJ2-3, with 7 bases fitting TRBD1. Germline lookup yields CDR1 MNHNY and CDR2 SVGAGI (reference sequence). CDR3 size: 15 residues. J gave up 0 bases and V 2 bases, and 2 bases lay outside the gene matches. The CDR3 DNA sequence: TGTGCCAGCAGTTACACGGGACAGAGCACAGATACGCAGTATTTT. Protein sequence: CASSYTGQSTDTQYF.

V gene TRBV6-6 combines with J gene TRBJ2-2; D ambiguous. V lost 8 bases to trimming and J lost 2 bases, with 9 bases between them. There are 13 residues in the CDR3. The germline V gene has CDR1 MNHNY and CDR2 SVGAGI (reference sequence). CDR3 sequence (DNA): TGTGCCAGCCGGGTCTCCAACACCGGGGAGCTGTTTTTT. Its translation is CASRVSNTGELFF.

The rearrangement joins TRBV6-2 or TRBV6-3 to TRBJ2-7, with D hard to call. This CDR3 has 12 amino acids. Between the trimmed V and J ends, which lost 6 bases and 2 bases, there was a span of 8 bases. Germline V lookup: CDR1 MNHEY, CDR2 SVGEGT. The CDR3 DNA reads as TGTGCCAGCAGCGGGCAGACCTACGAGCAGTACTTC. This sequence encodes CASSGQTYEQYF.

Here the CDR3 DNA reads TGTGCCAGCAGTTTTAGGGGGAACACTGAAGCTTTCTTT. It specifies CASSFRGNTEAFF. The V and J genes are TRBV27 and TRBJ1-1, with D maybe TRBD1 (5 bases). Germline values: CDR1 MNHEY, CDR2 SMNVEV (reference sequence). The CDR3 totals 13 residues. The germline V and J ends were trimmed by 3 bases and 1 base, with 6 bases remaining between them.

The rearrangement uses TRBV11-2 and TRBJ1-1, with no clear D. V lost 1 base and J lost 7, with 10 bases in between. This CDR3 contains 13 residues. Germline V gives CDR1 SGHAT, CDR2 FQNNGV. CDR3 protein: CASSLVRFYEAFF. CDR3 DNA sequence: TGTGCCAGCAGCTTAGTCAGGTTTTATGAAGCTTTCTTT.

The chain is built from TRBV5-8 and TRBJ1-5, with D maybe TRBD1 (6 bases). Trimming stripped 9 bases from V and 5 bases from J, with 18 bases between. The CDR3 has 14 residues. In germline, CDR1 is SGHTS, CDR2 YDEGEE. The DNA of the CDR3 is TGTGCCACATTCACAGGGAATGTGCATCAGCCCCAGCATTTT. The encoded protein is CATFTGNVHQPQHF. The full variable domain, rest sourced from reference TRBV5-8 and TRBJ1-5, is EAGVTQSPTHLIKTRGQQATLRCSPISGHTSVYWYQQALGLGLQFLLWYDEGEERNRGNFPPRFSGRQFPNYSSELNVNALELEDSALYLCATFTGNVHQPQHFGDGTRLSIL.

The gene calls are TRBV5-1 and TRBJ1-1; the D gene is possibly TRBD1 (6 bases). The CDR3 is made up of 15 amino acids. CDR1 SGHRS and CDR2 YFSETQ come from the germline V gene. The V and J ends lost 1 base and 6 bases respectively, with 16 bases between them. CDR3 loop: CASSLQGNLISEAFF. In DNA, the CDR3 is TGCGCCAGCAGCTTGCAGGGGAATCTTATATCTGAAGCTTTCTTT.

V gene TRBV18 combines with J gene TRBJ1-2, with D uncertain. This CDR3 is 13 amino acids long. Trimming took 3 bases from V and 8 from J, leaving 13 bases between them. Germline CDR1 and CDR2: KGHSH and LQKENI. CDR3 nucleotide sequence: TGTGCCAGCTCACCGACGGGGAATCAAGGCTACACCTTC. It encodes CASSPTGNQGYTF. Combining the CDR3 with reference TRBV18 and TRBJ1-2 gives the whole variable domain NAGVMQNPRHLVRRRGQEARLRCSPMKGHSHVYWYRQLPEEGLKFMVYLQKENIIDESGMPKERFSAEFPKEGPSILRIQQVVRGDSAAYFCASSPTGNQGYTFGSGTRLTVV.

CDR3 sequence reads: CASSILGTGTGRNEQYF. CDR3 sequence (DNA): TGTGCCAGCAGTATACTGGGTACCGGGACAGGGCGAAACGAGCAGTACTTC. The chain joins TRBV6-2 or TRBV6-3 to TRBJ2-7; TRBD1 aligns across 9 bases. Germline CDR1 is MNHEY and CDR2 is SVGEGT. This CDR3 has 17 amino acids. V was clipped by 5 bases and J by 5 bases; unmatched bases: 16.

V is TRBV27 and J is TRBJ1-1; no definite D call. V was cut by 7 bases and J by 3 bases, with 6 bases left in between. Germline V gives CDR1 MNHEY, CDR2 SMNVEV (reference sequence). The CDR3 length is 11 residues. CDR3 in amino acids: CASKRDTEAFF. The DNA of the CDR3 is TGTGCCAGCAAGCGGGACACTGAAGCTTTCTTT.

The chain uses TRBV18 and TRBJ2-2; D possibly corresponds to TRBD1 (6 bases). V was shortened by 5 bases and J by 3 bases, with 13 bases between the two germline ends. The germline gives CDR1 KGHSH, CDR2 LQKENI. This CDR3 comprises 15 residues. CDR3 in DNA: TGTGCCAGCTCATTAATCAGGGGAGACACCGGGGAGCTGTTTTTT. This translates into CASSLIRGDTGELFF. Drawing the rest from reference TRBV18 and TRBJ2-2, the complete variable domain is NAGVMQNPRHLVRRRGQEARLRCSPMKGHSHVYWYRQLPEEGLKFMVYLQKENIIDESGMPKERFSAEFPKEGPSILRIQQVVRGDSAAYFCASSLIRGDTGELFFGEGSRLTVL.

The DNA for the CDR3 is TGTGCCAGCAGTGTGGCGGGAGCAGCCTACAATGAGCAGTTCTTC. The encoded protein is CASSVAGAAYNEQFF. The rearrangement uses TRBV2 and TRBJ2-1; the match to TRBD2 covers 7 bases. Looked up from germline, CDR1 is SNHLY and CDR2 is FYNNEI. There are 15 residues in the CDR3. Unmatched junction bases numbered 5, after V lost 4 bases and J lost 2 bases. The variable domain in full, with the rest retrieved from reference TRBV2 and TRBJ2-1, is EPEVTQTPSHQVTQMGQEVILRCVPISNHLYFYWYRQILGQKVEFLVSFYNNEISEKSEIFDDQFSVERPDGSNFTLKIRSTKLEDSAMYFCASSVAGAAYNEQFFGPGTRLTVL.

The chain is built from TRBV28 and TRBJ1-2; D call uncertain. Germline assignment: CDR1 MDHEN and CDR2 SYDVKM. The CDR3 contains 14 residues. V lost 7 bases, J lost 0 bases, and 12 bases lay in between. CDR3 coding DNA: TGTGCCAGCACCATCAGCGCTTCTAACTATGGCTACACCTTC. Protein sequence: CASTISASNYGYTF.

This chain joins TRBV6-5 and TRBJ2-7; TRBD2 matches 8 bases. The germline V gene has CDR1 MNHEY and CDR2 SVGAGI. CDR3 size: 12 residues. Trimming removed 8 bases from V and 2 bases from J; junction bases left unmatched: 2. CDR3 amino acids: CASRGGTYEQYF. In DNA form, the CDR3 reads TGTGCCAGCCGGGGGGGGACCTACGAGCAGTACTTC.

The chain carries TRBV19 and TRBJ2-1; D may be TRBD2 (6 bases). Germline CDR1 LNHDA, CDR2 SQIVND (reference sequence). V shed 3 bases and J shed 14 bases, with 14 bases lying between them. The CDR3 covers 12 residues. This CDR3 is CASSMRGPRKFF. The CDR3 nucleotides are TGTGCCAGTAGTATGCGGGGACCACGCAAGTTCTTC.

The chain recombines TRBV3-1 (or the pseudogene TRBV3-2) with TRBJ2-5; TRBD2 matches 8 bases. Germline values: CDR1 LGHDT, CDR2 YNNKEL (reference sequence). The trim removed 4 bases at V and 2 bases at J, leaving 6 bases unmatched. The CDR3 is 15 residues long. CDR3 DNA sequence: TGTGCCAGCAGCCCAGCCACTAGCGGACAAGAGACCCAGTACTTC. It translates to CASSPATSGQETQYF.

The gene calls are TRBV19 and TRBJ2-2, with TRBD2 matching over 7 bases. V trimming: 6 bases; J trimming: 1 base; junction bases outside the gene matches: 2. Germline V CDR1 and CDR2: LNHDA, SQIVND (reference sequence). The CDR3 runs 14 residues. CDR3: CASRGGRNTGELFF. DNA for the CDR3: TGTGCCAGTAGGGGAGGGAGGAACACCGGGGAGCTGTTTTTT.